This T cell receptor beta chain was sequenced during a study of T cells in Graves' hyperthyroidism and ophthalmopathy. The CDR3 spans 12 residues. Trimming stripped 7 bases from V and 7 bases from J, with 17 bases between. The germline V gene encodes CDR1 SQVTM and CDR2 ANQGSEA. Amplification of TCR beta CDR3 regions was performed using RNA transcripts as template. HTBI primers were employed in a first-round RT-PCR of the TCR CDR3. TCRdb used MiXCR to reprocess the multiplex PCR reads, holding one entry per CDR3 protein. This table has 550,000 to 700,000 distinct CDR3 sequences, about half appearing once.

The V and J genes are TRBV29-1 and TRBJ2-7; no clear D gene. The receptor's source is an adult woman with Graves' disease, either hyperthyroidism or ophthalmopathy (not recorded which). Sequencing input: peripheral blood or thyroid tissue (not recorded which). The CDR3 coding sequence is TGCAGCGCCCCGAAGGGCCGTCGGGAGCAGTACTTC. It encodes CSAPKGRREQYF.